The clone carrying this T cell receptor (beta chain) showed up just a few times. What was sequenced were expressed TCRB transcripts, since all of the isolated RNA had been reverse transcribed. Using immunoSEQ multiplex PCR, the repertoire was profiled, and TCRdb retains in-frame clones only, with some absent. Of 400,000 to 450,000 clones in the sample, 14% were seen once. The data are from a study of beta chain features in type 1 diabetes. This CDR3 has 14 residues. With 0 bases removed from V and 5 bases from J, the gap between germline ends came to 8 bases. Germline lookup yields CDR1 SGHTA and CDR2 FQGTGA.

The specimen sequenced was naive CD4+ T cells from blood. The origin of this receptor is a man aged 25-45 years in good health. This chain links TRBV7-3 with TRBJ2-1; D might be TRBD1 (6 bases). In DNA form, the CDR3 reads TGTGCCAGCAGCTTAACGGGGGCCCACAATGAGCAGTTCTTC. Translated, it gives CASSLTGAHNEQFF.